A single T cell receptor beta chain is shown here with its context. Its cognate antigen is unknown. Repertoires were generated with immunoSEQ multiplex PCR, while TCRdb's copy carries only in-frame clones and drops some. The sample records about 130,000 clones, about nine tenths being singletons. The data originate from a study of graft-versus-host responses after intestinal transplantation. Study at large: Every recipient had anti-thymocyte globulin induction and 2 to 4 years of tacrolimus plus steroids. Whole-study findings and limits: With peak circulating GvH clone levels came an association with early post-transplant HvG declines. Detection of GvH clones occurred in recipient marrow, and some had their first appearance in ileum or blood.

Trimming cost V 0 bases and J 5 bases, with 17 bases left between them. The CDR3 extends over 17 amino acids. The germline CDR1 and CDR2 sequences are LGHNA and YSLEER. The sequence derives from a human donor who received an intestinal transplant. The source was unstimulated CD4+ T cells sorted from spleen or lymph node cells, collected before intestinal transplant. V usage is TRBV4-3 and J usage is TRBJ2-1; possible D gene TRBD2, 6 bases. The CDR3 DNA follows: TGCGCCAGCAGCCAAGATTGGCGGGAAAGGAGCCACAATGAGCAGTTCTTC. Translated, it gives CASSQDWRERSHNEQFF.